Below, one T cell receptor beta chain is given with its context. There is no known antigen for this receptor. Within one base of it there is no much larger clone, and no base qualities were kept. These data are taken from a study of blood T cell repertoires in COVID-19 (dated by TCRdb to 2018 to 2020). About the investigation overall: The collaborator samples originated in the United States, Italy and Spain and spanned the acute and convalescent phases of COVID-19. The material from the prospective study consisted of cDNA or gDNA derived from T cells, B-cell-depleted T cells, or PBMCs. Deeply sampled blood TCRbeta repertoires from subjects exposed to, actively infected with, or recovered from COVID-19 were included in the dataset. The repertoires were released in a freely available public database meant as a resource for research on the immune response to SARS-CoV-2. Samples came from the ongoing ImmuneRACE study (first 160 participants) plus 1,254 subjects from 6 global collaborators. The sample metadata nearly always contained a de-identified subject ID, COVID-19 status, age in years and sex. HLA class I and class II types, where available, came from metadata supplied by the sample provider rather than from assay-based typing. Broad study findings and their caveats: The quantity of clinical and demographic metadata differed by source and by participant and was supplied without curation.

Enrolling through a virtual design, the prospective study's participants ranged in age from roughly 18 to 95 years and lived across 24 United States geographic areas. Cohort assignment in the prospective study relied on participant-reported clinical history from a screening survey and a study questionnaire. For ImmuneRACE Cohort 3, a participant was defined as recovered based on two consecutive negative NP/OP PCR tests, clearance by a healthcare professional, or resolution of symptoms. In the prospective study, mobile phlebotomists collected whole blood, serum and a nasopharyngeal or oropharyngeal swab from each participant. Prospective study participants could optionally give additional blood draws and questionnaires over an approximately 2-month period. Prospective study blood samples were shipped either frozen or at room temperature before DNA extraction. TCRbeta CDR3 regions were amplified from genomic DNA by means of the immunoSEQ Assay, a bias-controlled multiplex PCR. Per the source publication's procedure: The number of nucleated cells in each sample was estimated by amplification of reference gene primers within the assay. To quantify the absolute abundance of each unique TCRbeta CDR3 rearrangement, sequence reads were collapsed and filtered. For each sample, productive Simpson clonality was calculated by taking the square root of Simpson's diversity index across productive rearrangements. As stored in TCRdb, this immuneACCESS dataset retains in-frame rearrangements with V and J assigned. A fraction of the clones does not appear; measured against another copy, unresolved V genes explain less than half of the discrepancy, and the remainder lacks a known reason. That table gives V, J and clone size, and the DNA gave D and trimming. The sample table holds hundreds of thousands of clones, of which roughly nine tenths were seen once. The ten largest clonotypes hold roughly 1.1% of the sample.

As encoded in the germline V gene, CDR1 is MGHDK while CDR2 is SYGVNS. The CDR3 holds 15 amino acids from the cysteine to the phenylalanine. The kept DNA is CDR3 alone, 45 bases in frame from the first base. Trimming removed 5 bases from V and 3 bases from J; the gene matches leave 4 bases unexplained. The receptor was isolated from a man aged 30 to 39 who had recovered from COVID-19. The sequenced sample was PBMCs or T cells enriched from blood (not recorded which). Recombination connected TRBV25-1 to TRBJ2-1, and TRBD2 aligns with 10 junction nucleotides. The nucleotides are TGTGCCAGCAGTTTTACTAGCGGGAACTACAATGAGCAGTTCTTC. Translated, it gives CASSFTSGNYNEQFF.